This T cell receptor (beta chain) was identified during a study of cytomegalovirus exposure and HLA in healthy donors. It was with 60 Vbeta and 13 Jbeta primers that the PCR ran. Sequencing used immunoSEQ multiplex PCR; TCRdb keeps in-frame clones, though not all of them. The profile shows 130,000 to 150,000 clones, 80% of them singletons. Trimming took off 6 bases at V and 0 bases at J, with 21 bases between the two ends. The germline CDR1 and CDR2 sequences are MDHEN and SYDVKM. The CDR3 has 18 residues. The sample was PBMCs. This TCR was sampled from a woman under 40 in good health and CMV-seronegative. The chain joins TRBV28 to TRBJ1-5; D may be TRBD1 (6 bases). CDR3 residues: CASSHLRTGSYSNQPQHF. The CDR3 coding sequence is TGTGCCAGCAGCCACCTAAGAACAGGGTCTTATAGCAATCAGCCCCAGCATTTT.